This entry lists 8 T cell receptor beta chains sequenced from one sample in a study of response to subunit inactivated influenza vaccine. MiXCR was run by TCRdb on the RT-PCR reads, yielding one entry per CDR3 protein. The table has 400,000 to 650,000 distinct CDR3 sequences, roughly 7.6% seen once. The source material was PBMCs from blood, sampled around 2 years after vaccination. The source is a man aged 50-75 years who received an inactivated influenza vaccine.

This clonotype was seen at least ten times. This chain uses TRBV30 with TRBJ2-2; 7 positions agree with TRBD2. Germline loops: CDR1 GTSNPN, CDR2 SVGIG (reference sequence). Losses at the gene ends were 2 bases for V and 8 bases for J; bases not matched to a gene: 5. The CDR3 extends over 13 amino acids. CDR3 sequence (DNA): TGTGCCTGGAGTCGGACTAGTGGAGGGGAGCTGTTTTTT. Its protein product is CAWSRTSGGELFF.

This chain uses TRBV7-3 with TRBJ2-5, with D tentatively TRBD1 or TRBD2 (6 bases each). Germline CDR1 and CDR2: SGHTA and FQGTGA. This CDR3 region has 14 residues. The V gene lost 2 bases and the J gene lost 5 bases, with 12 bases spanning the gap. The DNA of the CDR3 is TGTGCCAGCAGCTTAGGAGGGGGTCACGAGACCCAGTACTTC. Its translation: CASSLGGGHETQYF.

Many counts were recorded for this clonotype. The chain couples TRBV10-3 to TRBJ2-2; 11 bases align to TRBD2. Germline CDR1 is ENHRY and CDR2 is SYGVKD. J was trimmed by 4 bases and V by 2 bases; bases with no gene match: 6. The CDR3 loop spans 17 amino acids. This CDR3 reads CAISERRLAGGTGELFF. CDR3 coding DNA: TGTGCCATCAGTGAGCGGCGTCTAGCGGGAGGCACCGGGGAGCTGTTTTTT.

This clonotype has a handful of counts. The chain is built from TRBV12-3 or TRBV12-4 and TRBJ2-5; D unresolved. The length of the CDR3 is 14 residues. The V gene lost 3 bases and the J gene lost 2 bases, with 10 bases spanning the gap. The CDR3 DNA reads TGTGCCAGCAGTTTGCAGAGTTGGCAAGAGACCCAGTACTTC. Its translation: CASSLQSWQETQYF.

There are many counts of this clonotype. V usage is TRBV12-3 or TRBV12-4 and J usage is TRBJ2-1, with D perhaps assigned TRBD1 or TRBD2 (5 bases each). This CDR3 spans 17 amino acids. Trimming removed 0 bases at V and 0 bases at J, with 12 bases between. CDR3 in amino acids: CASSLAKAGSSYNEQFF. In DNA, the CDR3 is TGTGCCAGCAGTTTAGCCAAGGCAGGGAGCTCCTACAATGAGCAGTTCTTC.

A note on this clonotype: A much larger clone sits a single nucleotide away, making a read error possible. V gene TRBV20-1 combines with J gene TRBJ1-1, with TRBD1 identical over 7 bases. The V and J ends lost 0 bases and 2 bases, in that order; junction bases with no gene match: 6. Germline V gene data show CDR1 as DFQATT and CDR2 as SNEGSKA (reference sequence). This CDR3 is 15 amino acids long. CDR3: CSARDPRGANTEAFF. CDR3 in DNA: TGCAGTGCTAGAGACCCCAGGGGGGCAAACACTGAAGCTTTCTTT.

The gene calls are TRBV20-1 and TRBJ2-1, with D perhaps matching TRBD2 (5 bases). Germline V gives CDR1 DFQATT, CDR2 SNEGSKA (reference sequence). This CDR3 spans 14 amino acids. For the CDR3, the DNA is TGCAGCCTCCACGAGGGCCTTTCCCACAATGAGCAGTTCTTC. Encoded protein: CSLHEGLSHNEQFF.

This rearrangement joins TRBV19 to TRBJ2-7; D not resolved. V lost 3 bases to trimming and J lost 0 bases, with 6 bases between them. Germline-derived CDR1 and CDR2 are LNHDA and SQIVND (reference sequence). CDR3 length equals 13 residues. The CDR3 nucleotides read TGTGCCAGTAGTATCTCTCCCTCCTACGAGCAGTACTTC. This encodes CASSISPSYEQYF.